This TCR beta chain was captured in a study of patients and donors after allogeneic stem cell transplantation. Using its own MiXCR run on the RT-PCR reads, TCRdb lists one record per CDR3 protein. The sample carries approximately 140,000 distinct CDR3 sequences, 37% recorded once. CDR1 is MNHEY, CDR2 SVGEGT, per germline. CDR3 length: 14 residues. V gave up 6 bases and J gave up 6 bases; unmatched junction bases: 0. The clonotype comes from a human donor who was either an allogeneic HSCT recipient or a stem cell or donor lymphocyte infusion donor (not recorded which). It is not recorded whose cells these are; they may come from a transplant donor. V gene TRBV6-2 or TRBV6-3 combines with J gene TRBJ2-2; 14 positions agree with TRBD2. Specimen: blood, either unsorted or a sorted T cell fraction (not recorded which). The CDR3 loop is CASRGLAGAGELFF. The DNA of the CDR3 is TGTGCCAGCAGGGGACTAGCGGGGGCCGGGGAGCTGTTTTTT.